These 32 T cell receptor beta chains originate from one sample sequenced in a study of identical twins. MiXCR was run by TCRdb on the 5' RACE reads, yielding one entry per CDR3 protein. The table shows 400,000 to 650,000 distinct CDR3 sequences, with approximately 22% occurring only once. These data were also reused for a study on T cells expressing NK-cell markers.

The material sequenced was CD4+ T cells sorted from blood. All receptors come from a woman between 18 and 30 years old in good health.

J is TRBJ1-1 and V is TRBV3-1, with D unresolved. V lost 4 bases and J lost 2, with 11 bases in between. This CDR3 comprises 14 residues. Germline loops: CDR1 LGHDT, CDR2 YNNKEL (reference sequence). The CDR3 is CASSLRWENTEAFF. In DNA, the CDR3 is TGTGCCAGCAGCCTCAGGTGGGAAAACACTGAAGCTTTCTTT.

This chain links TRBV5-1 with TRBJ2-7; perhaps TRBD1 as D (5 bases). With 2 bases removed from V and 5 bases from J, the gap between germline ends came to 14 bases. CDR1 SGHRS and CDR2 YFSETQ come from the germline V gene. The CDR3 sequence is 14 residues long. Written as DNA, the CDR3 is TGCGCCAGCAGCTTCCCAGGGTCAGTGGACGAGCAGTACTTC. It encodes CASSFPGSVDEQYF.

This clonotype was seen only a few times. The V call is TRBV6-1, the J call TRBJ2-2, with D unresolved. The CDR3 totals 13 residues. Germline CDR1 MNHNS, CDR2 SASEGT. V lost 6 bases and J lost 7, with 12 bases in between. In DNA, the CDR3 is TGTGCCAGCAGCGAGACAAGAGGCGGGGAGCTGTTTTTT. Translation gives CASSETRGGELFF.

CDR3 loop: CASSLDPQGRYEQYF. CDR3 nucleotide sequence: TGCGCCAGCAGCTTGGATCCCCAGGGACGCTACGAGCAGTACTTC. The gene calls are TRBV5-1 and TRBJ2-7; the D call may be TRBD1 or TRBD2 (5 bases each). Between the trimmed V and J ends, which lost 0 bases and 3 bases, there was a span of 13 bases. CDR3 size: 15 residues. Germline V gene lookup returns CDR1 SGHRS and CDR2 YFSETQ.

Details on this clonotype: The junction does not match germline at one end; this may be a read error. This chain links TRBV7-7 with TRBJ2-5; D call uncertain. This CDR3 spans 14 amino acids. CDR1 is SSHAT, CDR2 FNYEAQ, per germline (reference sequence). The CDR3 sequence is CASSLGSGRETQYF. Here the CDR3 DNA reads TGTGCTAGCAGCTTAGGGTCAGGACGAGAGACCCAGTACTTC.

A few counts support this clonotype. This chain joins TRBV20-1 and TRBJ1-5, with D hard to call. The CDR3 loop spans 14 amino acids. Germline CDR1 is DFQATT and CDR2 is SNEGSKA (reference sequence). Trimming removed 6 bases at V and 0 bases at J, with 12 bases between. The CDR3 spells CSARPGYSNQPQHF. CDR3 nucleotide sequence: TGCAGTGCCCGCCCGGGGTATAGCAATCAGCCCCAGCATTTT.

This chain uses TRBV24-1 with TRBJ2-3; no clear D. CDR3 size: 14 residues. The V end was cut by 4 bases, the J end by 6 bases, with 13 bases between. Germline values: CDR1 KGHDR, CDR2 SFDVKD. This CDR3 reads CATSDPVTADTQYF. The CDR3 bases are TGTGCCACCAGTGACCCGGTTACGGCCGATACGCAGTATTTT.

Here the CDR3 reads CSAGQGRTYGYTF. As DNA, the CDR3 is TGCAGCGCGGGACAGGGGCGTACTTATGGCTACACCTTC. The V and J genes are TRBV29-1 and TRBJ1-2, with 10 bases fitting TRBD1. V lost 7 bases and J lost 5; bases outside the gene matches: 7. The CDR3 consists of 13 residues. Germline CDR1 and CDR2: SQVTM and ANQGSEA.

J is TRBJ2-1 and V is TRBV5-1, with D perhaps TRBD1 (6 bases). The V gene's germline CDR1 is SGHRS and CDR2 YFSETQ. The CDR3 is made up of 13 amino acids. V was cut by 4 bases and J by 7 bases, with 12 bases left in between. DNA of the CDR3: TGCGCCAGCAGCCACAGGGACCCAAATGAGCAGTTCTTC. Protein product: CASSHRDPNEQFF.

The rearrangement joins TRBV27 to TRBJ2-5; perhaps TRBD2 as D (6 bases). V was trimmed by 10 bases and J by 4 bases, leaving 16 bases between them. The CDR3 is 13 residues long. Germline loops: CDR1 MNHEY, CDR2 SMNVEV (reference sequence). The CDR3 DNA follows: TGTGCCAACCCCCGGCGGGGAGGAGAGACCCAGTACTTC. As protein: CANPRRGGETQYF.

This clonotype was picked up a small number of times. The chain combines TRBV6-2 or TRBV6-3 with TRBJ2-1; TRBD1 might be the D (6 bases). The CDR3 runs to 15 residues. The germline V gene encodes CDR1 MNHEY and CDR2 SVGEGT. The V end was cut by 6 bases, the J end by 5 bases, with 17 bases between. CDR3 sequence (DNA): TGTGCCAGCAGCCTCAGGGGTCCCCTCAACAATGAGCAGTTCTTC. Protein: CASSLRGPLNNEQFF.

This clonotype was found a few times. CDR3 sequence: CSARVLRTDTQYF. DNA for the CDR3: TGCAGTGCTAGAGTACTGCGCACAGATACGCAGTATTTT. The rearrangement uses TRBV20-1 and TRBJ2-3; no reliable D call. CDR3 size: 13 residues. Trimming removed 1 base at V and 1 base at J, with 6 bases between. From germline, CDR1 is DFQATT and CDR2 SNEGSKA (reference sequence).

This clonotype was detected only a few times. DNA of the CDR3: TGTGCCAGCAGTTACTCTACCCCGAGAGTCCCATCACGCCCGAACACTGAAGCTTTCTTT. Translating it yields CASSYSTPRVPSRPNTEAFF. The chain joins TRBV6-2 or TRBV6-3 to TRBJ1-1; unclear D gene. CDR3 length: 20 amino acids. In germline, CDR1 is MNHEY, CDR2 SVGEGT. Trimming shortened V by 0 bases and J by 1 base, and 24 bases separated the two germline ends.

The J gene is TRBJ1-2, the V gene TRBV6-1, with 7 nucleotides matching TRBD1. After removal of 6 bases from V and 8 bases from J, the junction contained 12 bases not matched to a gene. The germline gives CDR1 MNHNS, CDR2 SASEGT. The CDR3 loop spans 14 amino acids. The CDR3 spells CASRRQGGERGYTF. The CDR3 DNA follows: TGTGCCAGCAGACGACAGGGAGGGGAACGCGGCTACACCTTC.

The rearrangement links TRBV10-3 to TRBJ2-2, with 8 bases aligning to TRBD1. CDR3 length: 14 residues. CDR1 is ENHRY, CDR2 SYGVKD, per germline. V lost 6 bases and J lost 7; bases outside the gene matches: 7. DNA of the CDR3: TGTGCCATCAGCAGTGCACAGGGGGTCGGGGAGCTGTTTTTT. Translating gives CAISSAQGVGELFF.

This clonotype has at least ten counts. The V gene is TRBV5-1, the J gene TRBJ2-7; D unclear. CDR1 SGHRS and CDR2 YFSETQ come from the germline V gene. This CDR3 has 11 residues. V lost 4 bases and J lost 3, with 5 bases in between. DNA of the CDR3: TGCGCCAGCAGCGATAACTACGAGCAGTACTTC. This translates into CASSDNYEQYF.

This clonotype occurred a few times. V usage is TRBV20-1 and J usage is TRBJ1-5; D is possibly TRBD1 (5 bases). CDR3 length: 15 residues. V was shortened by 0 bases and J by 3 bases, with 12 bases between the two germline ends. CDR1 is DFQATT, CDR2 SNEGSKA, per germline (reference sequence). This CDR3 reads CSARDPGGVNQPQHF. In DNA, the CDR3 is TGCAGTGCTAGAGACCCAGGAGGGGTCAATCAGCCCCAGCATTTT.

The CDR3 here is CASSQVLGPTYEQYF. In DNA form, the CDR3 reads TGCGCCAGCAGCCAAGTATTGGGACCCACCTACGAGCAGTACTTC. This chain joins TRBV4-3 and TRBJ2-7; possibly TRBD1 or TRBD2 for D (5 bases each). Germline loops: CDR1 LGHNA, CDR2 YSLEER. The V end was cut by 1 base, the J end by 2 bases, with 12 bases between. The length of the CDR3 is 15 residues.

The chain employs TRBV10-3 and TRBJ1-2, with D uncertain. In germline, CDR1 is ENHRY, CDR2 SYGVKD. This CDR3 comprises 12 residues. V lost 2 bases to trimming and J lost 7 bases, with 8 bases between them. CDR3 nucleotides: TGTGCCATCAGTGAGCAGCTGAGTGGCTACACCTTC. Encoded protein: CAISEQLSGYTF.

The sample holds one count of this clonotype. The CDR3 protein is CASSGAGENQPQHF. DNA of the CDR3: TGTGCCAGCAGCGGGGCGGGGGAGAATCAGCCCCAGCATTTT. V usage is TRBV7-2 and J usage is TRBJ1-5; D is perhaps TRBD1 (5 bases). Germline assignment: CDR1 SGHTA and CDR2 FQGNSA. CDR3 length equals 14 residues. The V end lost 5 bases, the J end lost 4 bases, and 12 bases lay between the germline ends.

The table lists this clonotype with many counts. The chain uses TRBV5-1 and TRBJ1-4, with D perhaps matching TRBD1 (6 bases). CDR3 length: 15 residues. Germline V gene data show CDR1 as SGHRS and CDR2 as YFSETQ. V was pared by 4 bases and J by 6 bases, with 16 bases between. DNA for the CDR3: TGCGCCAGCAGCCTGCTAGGGGGAAAAGATGAAAAACTGTTTTTT. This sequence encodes CASSLLGGKDEKLFF.

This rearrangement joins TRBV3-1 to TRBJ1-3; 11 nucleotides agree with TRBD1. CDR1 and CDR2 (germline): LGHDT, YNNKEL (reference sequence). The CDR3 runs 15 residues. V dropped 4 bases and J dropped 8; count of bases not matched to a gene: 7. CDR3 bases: TGTGCCAGCAGCCCCTACGGGACAGGGGGGGACACCATATATTTT. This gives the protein CASSPYGTGGDTIYF.

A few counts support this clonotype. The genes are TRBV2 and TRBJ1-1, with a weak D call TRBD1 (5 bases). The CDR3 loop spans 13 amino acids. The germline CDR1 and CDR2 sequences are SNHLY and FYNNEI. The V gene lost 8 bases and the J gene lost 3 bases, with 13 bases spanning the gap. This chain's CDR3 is CASFWQGDTEAFF. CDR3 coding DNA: TGTGCCAGCTTCTGGCAGGGTGACACTGAAGCTTTCTTT. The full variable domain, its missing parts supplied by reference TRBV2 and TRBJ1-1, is EPEVTQTPSHQVTQMGQEVILRCVPISNHLYFYWYRQILGQKVEFLVSFYNNEISEKSEIFDDQFSVERPDGSNFTLKIRSTKLEDSAMYFCASFWQGDTEAFFGQGTRLTVV.

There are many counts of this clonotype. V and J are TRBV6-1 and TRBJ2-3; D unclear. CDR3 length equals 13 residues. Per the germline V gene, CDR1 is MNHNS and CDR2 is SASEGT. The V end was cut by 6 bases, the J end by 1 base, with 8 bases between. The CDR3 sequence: CASREDGTDTQYF. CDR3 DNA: TGTGCCAGCAGAGAGGACGGCACAGATACGCAGTATTTT.

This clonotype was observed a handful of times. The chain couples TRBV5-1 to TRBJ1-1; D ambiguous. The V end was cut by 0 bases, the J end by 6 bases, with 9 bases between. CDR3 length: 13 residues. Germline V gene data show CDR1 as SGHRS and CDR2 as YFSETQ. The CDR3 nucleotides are TGCGCCAGCAGCTTGGAAGCACCTCCTGAAGCTTTCTTT. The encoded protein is CASSLEAPPEAFF. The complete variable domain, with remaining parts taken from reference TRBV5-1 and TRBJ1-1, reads KAGVTQTPRYLIKTRGQQVTLSCSPISGHRSVSWYQQTPGQGLQFLFEYFSETQRNKGNFPGRFSGRQFSNSRSEMNVSTLELGDSALYLCASSLEAPPEAFFGQGTRLTVV.

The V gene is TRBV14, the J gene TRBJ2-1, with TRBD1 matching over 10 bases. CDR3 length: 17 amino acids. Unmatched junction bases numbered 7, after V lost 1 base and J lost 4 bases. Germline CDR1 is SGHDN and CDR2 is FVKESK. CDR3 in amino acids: CASSQALGTGVYNEQFF. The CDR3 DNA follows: TGTGCCAGCAGCCAAGCCCTCGGGACAGGGGTTTACAATGAGCAGTTCTTC.

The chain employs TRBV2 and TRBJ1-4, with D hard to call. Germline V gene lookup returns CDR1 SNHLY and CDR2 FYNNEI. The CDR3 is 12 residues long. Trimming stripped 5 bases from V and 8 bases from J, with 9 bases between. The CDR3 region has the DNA TGTGCCAGCAGTATCGCCGGGGAAAAACTGTTTTTT. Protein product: CASSIAGEKLFF. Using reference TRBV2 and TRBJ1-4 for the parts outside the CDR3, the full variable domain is EPEVTQTPSHQVTQMGQEVILRCVPISNHLYFYWYRQILGQKVEFLVSFYNNEISEKSEIFDDQFSVERPDGSNFTLKIRSTKLEDSAMYFCASSIAGEKLFFGSGTQLSVL.

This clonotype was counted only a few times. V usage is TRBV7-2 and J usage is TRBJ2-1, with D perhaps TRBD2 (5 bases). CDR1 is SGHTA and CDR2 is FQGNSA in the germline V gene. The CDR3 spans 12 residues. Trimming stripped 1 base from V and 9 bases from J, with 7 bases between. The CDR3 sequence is CASSLVAGEQFF. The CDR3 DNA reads TGTGCCAGCAGCTTAGTTGCGGGTGAGCAGTTCTTC.

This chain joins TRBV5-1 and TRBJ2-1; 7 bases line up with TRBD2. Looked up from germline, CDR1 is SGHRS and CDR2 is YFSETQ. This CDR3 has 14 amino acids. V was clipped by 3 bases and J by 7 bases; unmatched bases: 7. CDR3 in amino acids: CASSSRLADNEQFF. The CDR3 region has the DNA TGCGCCAGCAGCTCACGACTAGCAGATAATGAGCAGTTCTTC.

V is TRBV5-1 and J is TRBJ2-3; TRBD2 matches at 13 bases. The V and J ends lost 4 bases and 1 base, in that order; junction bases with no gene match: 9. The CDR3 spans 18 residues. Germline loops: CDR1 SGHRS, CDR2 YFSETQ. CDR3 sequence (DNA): TGCGCCAGCAGCGACGGACTAGCGGGAGTGTCTCGCACAGATACGCAGTATTTT. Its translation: CASSDGLAGVSRTDTQYF.

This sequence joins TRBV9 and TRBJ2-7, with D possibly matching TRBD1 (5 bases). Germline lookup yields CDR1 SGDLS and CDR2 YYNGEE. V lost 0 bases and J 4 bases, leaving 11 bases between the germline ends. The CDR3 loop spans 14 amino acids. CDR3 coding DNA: TGTGCCAGCAGCGTAGACGGCAGGGCGTACGAGCAGTACTTC. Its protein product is CASSVDGRAYEQYF.

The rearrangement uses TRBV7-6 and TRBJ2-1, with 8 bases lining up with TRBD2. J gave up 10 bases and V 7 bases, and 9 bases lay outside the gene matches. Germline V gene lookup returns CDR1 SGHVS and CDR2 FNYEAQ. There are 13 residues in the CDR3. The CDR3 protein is CASTRGGASEQFF. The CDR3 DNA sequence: TGTGCCAGCACCCGGGGGGGGGCATCGGAGCAGTTCTTC. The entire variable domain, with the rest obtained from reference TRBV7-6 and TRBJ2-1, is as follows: GAGVSQSPRYKVTKRGQDVALRCDPISGHVSLYWYRQALGQGPEFLTYFNYEAQQDKSGLPNDRFSAERPEGSISTLTIQRTEQRDSAMYRCASTRGGASEQFFGPGTRLTVL.